These 27 T cell receptor beta chains originate from one sample sequenced in a study of T cells after yellow fever vaccination. TCRdb passed the 5' RACE reads through MiXCR, listing each CDR3 protein once. The sample records under 550,000 distinct CDR3 sequences, 20% to 25% being singletons. Source: PBMCs, taken approximately 22 days after the first yellow fever vaccination. The receptors come from a man between 18 and 35 years old who received the YFV17D yellow fever vaccine.

The rearrangement links TRBV4-3 to TRBJ1-2; no clear D. Germline assignment: CDR1 LGHNA and CDR2 YSLEER. CDR3 length: 15 amino acids. V was trimmed by 0 bases and J by 0 bases, leaving 8 bases between them. This CDR3 is CASSQEQLANYGYTF. CDR3 in DNA: TGCGCCAGCAGCCAAGAACAGCTGGCTAACTATGGCTACACCTTC.

The CDR3 DNA is TGCGCCAGCAGACCGACGACAGGGATCGGCACCGGGGAGCTGTTTTTT. Translating it yields CASRPTTGIGTGELFF. J is TRBJ2-2 and V is TRBV4-3; TRBD1 matches at 7 bases. Germline V gene sequence: CDR1 LGHNA, CDR2 YSLEER. V lost 6 bases, J lost 4 bases, and 11 bases stayed unmatched. CDR3 size: 16 residues.

This clonotype was detected a few times. The rearrangement joins TRBV5-1 to TRBJ1-3, with D perhaps TRBD1 (6 bases). The V and J ends lost 4 bases and 2 bases respectively, with 10 bases between them. Germline CDR1 reads SGHRS; CDR2 reads YFSETQ. The CDR3 has 14 residues. CDR3 sequence (DNA): TGCGCCAGCAGCCCGGAGGGGGCTGGAAACACCATATATTTT. It encodes CASSPEGAGNTIYF. Filled out from reference TRBV5-1 and TRBJ1-3, the complete variable domain reads KAGVTQTPRYLIKTRGQQVTLSCSPISGHRSVSWYQQTPGQGLQFLFEYFSETQRNKGNFPGRFSGRQFSNSRSEMNVSTLELGDSALYLCASSPEGAGNTIYFGEGSWLTVV.

The chain links TRBV27 to TRBJ1-1; no clear D gene. With 1 base removed from V and 1 base from J, the gap between germline ends came to 10 bases. CDR3 length: 15 residues. Germline loops: CDR1 MNHEY, CDR2 SMNVEV (reference sequence). This chain's CDR3 is CASSLFWQANTEAFF. CDR3 sequence (DNA): TGTGCCAGCAGTTTATTCTGGCAGGCGAACACTGAAGCTTTCTTT.

The V gene is TRBV19, the J gene TRBJ2-7; no clear D. V dropped 5 bases and J dropped 3 bases, with 11 bases sitting between them. Germline V gene sequence: CDR1 LNHDA, CDR2 SQIVND (reference sequence). The CDR3 totals 13 residues. The CDR3 DNA is TGTGCCAGTAGTCCAGGTTCGAACTACGAGCAGTACTTC. Encoded protein: CASSPGSNYEQYF.

This clonotype appeared a single time. The V and J genes are TRBV7-2 and TRBJ2-1; D call uncertain. The CDR3 is made up of 13 amino acids. V lost 3 bases and J 7 bases, leaving 10 bases between the germline ends. CDR1 is SGHTA and CDR2 is FQGNSA in the germline V gene. CDR3 region: CASSFIAPNEQFF. DNA of the CDR3: TGTGCCAGCAGCTTTATCGCCCCGAATGAGCAGTTCTTC. Complete variable domain (other parts from reference TRBV7-2 and TRBJ2-1): GAGVSQSPSNKVTEKGKDVELRCDPISGHTALYWYRQSLGQGLEFLIYFQGNSAPDKSGLPSDRFSAERTGGSVSTLTIQRTQQEDSAVYLCASSFIAPNEQFFGPGTRLTVL.

The genes are TRBV29-1 and TRBJ2-5; the match to TRBD2 covers 9 bases. The CDR3 extends over 13 amino acids. Germline values: CDR1 SQVTM, CDR2 ANQGSEA. CDR3 region: CIAGTSTWETQYF. The CDR3 DNA reads as TGCATCGCTGGGACTAGCACCTGGGAGACCCAGTACTTC.

With respect to this clonotype: One junction end disagrees with the germline gene, perhaps due to a read error. The chain uses TRBV6-2 or TRBV6-3 and TRBJ1-1; D is ambiguous. This CDR3 contains 14 residues. The V gene's germline CDR1 is MNHEY and CDR2 SVGEGT. As DNA, the CDR3 is TGTGCCAGCAGCTACTCCGAAAGGTACACTGAAGCTTTCTTT. This sequence encodes CASSYSERYTEAFF.

This clonotype appeared many times. This chain connects TRBV5-6 to TRBJ2-7, with D tentatively TRBD1 or TRBD2 (5 bases each). This CDR3 is 14 amino acids long. The V gene's germline CDR1 is SGHDT and CDR2 YYEEEE. Trimming left V 3 bases short and J 5 bases short, with 15 bases between. The CDR3 reads CASSSLQGVDEQYV. The CDR3 coding sequence is TGTGCCAGCAGCTCTCTTCAGGGAGTAGACGAGCAGTACGTC.

A few counts support this clonotype. The chain combines TRBV5-1 with TRBJ1-2; possibly TRBD1 for D (6 bases). Germline values: CDR1 SGHRS, CDR2 YFSETQ. This CDR3 contains 14 residues. V lost 0 bases and J 8 bases, leaving 14 bases between the germline ends. CDR3 protein: CASSLARDITGYTF. CDR3 coding DNA: TGCGCCAGCAGCTTGGCCAGGGACATAACAGGCTACACCTTC. Drawing the rest from reference TRBV5-1 and TRBJ1-2, the complete variable domain is KAGVTQTPRYLIKTRGQQVTLSCSPISGHRSVSWYQQTPGQGLQFLFEYFSETQRNKGNFPGRFSGRQFSNSRSEMNVSTLELGDSALYLCASSLARDITGYTFGSGTRLTVV.

V is TRBV5-4 and J is TRBJ2-7; TRBD2 is a possible D gene (5 bases). Germline V gene data show CDR1 as SGHNT and CDR2 as YYREEE (reference sequence). The V end was cut by 4 bases, the J end by 3 bases, with 11 bases between. This CDR3 spans 13 amino acids. CDR3: CASSGGGIYEQYF. The CDR3 DNA sequence: TGTGCCAGCAGCGGCGGAGGTATCTACGAGCAGTACTTC.

This clonotype has more than one count but fewer than ten. V and J are TRBV18 and TRBJ2-7, with unresolved D. CDR3 length: 15 amino acids. Trimming removed 6 bases from V and 1 base from J, with 16 bases in between. CDR1 and CDR2 from the germline V gene are KGHSH and LQKENI. Here the CDR3 DNA reads TGTGCCAGCTCGCGAAGGACGACCGGTTCCTACGAGCAGTACGTC. Protein product: CASSRRTTGSYEQYV.

The rearrangement links TRBV9 to TRBJ2-2; perhaps TRBD2 as D (5 bases). The CDR3 is 17 amino acids. V was pared by 4 bases and J by 0 bases, with 16 bases between. Germline V CDR1 and CDR2: SGDLS, YYNGEE. The CDR3, as DNA: TGTGCCAGCAGCCCCCGTTTTGGGAGCCCGAACACCGGGGAGCTGTTTTTT. This translates into CASSPRFGSPNTGELFF.

V and J are TRBV4-1 and TRBJ1-1; no firm D call. Germline V lookup: CDR1 MGHRA, CDR2 YSYEKL. This CDR3 is built from 15 residues. Deletions cut 2 bases from V and 3 bases from J, with 13 bases between. Here the CDR3 reads CASSQLLGVDTEAFF. CDR3 in DNA: TGCGCCAGCAGCCAATTACTTGGGGTTGACACTGAAGCTTTCTTT.

The J gene is TRBJ1-3, the V gene TRBV5-1; 7 bases align to TRBD1. V shed 4 bases, J shed 2 bases, and the junction held 3 bases outside the gene matches. The V gene's germline CDR1 is SGHRS and CDR2 YFSETQ. The CDR3 loop spans 14 amino acids. In nucleotides, the CDR3 is TGCGCCAGCAGCGTGACAGGGACTGGAAACACCATATATTTT. Translating it yields CASSVTGTGNTIYF.

This clonotype was seen just once. The rearrangement links TRBV27 to TRBJ2-7; 10 bases fit TRBD2. With 5 bases clipped from V and 7 bases from J, the junction kept 5 bases outside the gene matches. The CDR3 length is 13 residues. Germline assignment: CDR1 MNHEY and CDR2 SMNVEV (reference sequence). The DNA for the CDR3 is TGTGCCAGCAGTGGGCCTAGCGGGGGAGAGCAGTACTTC. It specifies CASSGPSGGEQYF.

This clonotype was detected a few times. The rearrangement links TRBV6-5 to TRBJ1-5; D is unresolved. The germline V gene encodes CDR1 MNHEY and CDR2 SVGAGI. The CDR3 spans 14 residues. V was shortened by 8 bases and J by 0 bases, with 11 bases between the two germline ends. The CDR3 here is CASGPSDSNQPQHF. In DNA, the CDR3 is TGTGCCAGCGGACCCTCGGATAGCAATCAGCCCCAGCATTTT.

This clonotype came up many times. The rearrangement links TRBV7-2 to TRBJ2-7, with TRBD1 identical over 8 bases. The V gene's germline CDR1 is SGHTA and CDR2 FQGNSA. This CDR3 region has 13 residues. After removal of 1 base from V and 6 bases from J, the junction contained 2 bases not matched to a gene. Here the CDR3 reads CASSLGTGGEQYV. The DNA for the CDR3 is TGTGCCAGCAGCTTAGGAACAGGGGGCGAGCAGTACGTC.

This clonotype was counted a few times. The chain joins TRBV29-1 to TRBJ2-7; D is unclear. This CDR3 has 11 amino acids. Per germline, CDR1 SQVTM and CDR2 ANQGSEA. Trimming removed 4 bases from V and 5 bases from J, with 9 bases in between. CDR3 amino acids: CSVGWGDEQYV. The DNA for the CDR3 is TGCAGCGTTGGTTGGGGTGACGAGCAGTACGTC.

This clonotype was seen more than once but under ten times. The chain links TRBV7-2 to TRBJ1-5; no clear D gene. V was pared by 2 bases and J by 0 bases, with 8 bases between. Germline CDR1 is SGHTA and CDR2 is FQGNSA. This CDR3 is 15 amino acids long. Written as DNA, the CDR3 is TGTGCCAGCAGCTTATTCGGTAATAGCAATCAGCCCCAGCATTTT. Protein sequence: CASSLFGNSNQPQHF.

Turning to this clonotype: Relative to the germline gene, one junction end is altered; a read error may explain this. V usage is TRBV29-1 and J usage is TRBJ2-1, with 8 bases identical to TRBD1. This CDR3 is 13 amino acids long. CDR1 and CDR2 from the germline V gene are SQVTM and ANQGSEA. The CDR3 region is CSVEAGGRNEQFF. As DNA, the CDR3 is TGCAGCGTGGAAGCAGGGGGCAGGAATGAGCAGTTCTTC.

This clonotype has ten or more counts. The CDR3 bases are TGTGCCAGCAATGTACGAGTGACCGGGGAGCTGTTTTTT. Translation gives CASNVRVTGELFF. The chain links TRBV2 to TRBJ2-2; D not resolved. CDR3 length equals 13 residues. V was pared by 7 bases and J by 5 bases, with 11 bases between. In germline, CDR1 is SNHLY, CDR2 FYNNEI.

This clonotype was observed a handful of times. The chain has TRBV7-6 and TRBJ2-7; 7 nucleotides match TRBD1. V shed 3 bases and J 4 bases; nucleotides not matched to a gene: 3. Per germline, CDR1 SGHVS and CDR2 FNYEAQ. The CDR3 extends over 13 amino acids. CDR3 amino acids: CASSFEQGYEQYF. The CDR3 nucleotides are TGTGCCAGCAGCTTCGAACAGGGGTACGAGCAGTACTTC. Based on the CDR3 plus reference TRBV7-6 and TRBJ2-7, the full variable domain is GAGVSQSPRYKVTKRGQDVALRCDPISGHVSLYWYRQALGQGPEFLTYFNYEAQQDKSGLPNDRFSAERPEGSISTLTIQRTEQRDSAMYRCASSFEQGYEQYFGPGTRLTVT.

The chain recombines TRBV12-3 or TRBV12-4 with TRBJ1-2, with TRBD1 matching 8 bases. With V trimmed by 5 bases and J by 6 bases, 8 bases remained unmatched. CDR3 length: 14 residues. CDR3 nucleotide sequence: TGTGCCAGCAGTGCCCGGCGACAGGGGAATGGCTACACCTTC. It encodes CASSARRQGNGYTF.

This clonotype has just a few counts. The rearrangement links TRBV12-3 or TRBV12-4 to TRBJ2-1, with 8 bases identical to TRBD2. The length of the CDR3 is 15 residues. J was trimmed by 3 bases and V by 2 bases; bases with no gene match: 3. The CDR3 region has the DNA TGTGCCAGCAGTTTATGGCGGGGGGACTACAATGAGCAGTTCTTC. Translated, it gives CASSLWRGDYNEQFF.

This clonotype was found a few times. CDR3 in DNA: TGCAGCGTTGGAAACAGGGCAAATTCACCCCTCCACTTT. Protein: CSVGNRANSPLHF. The rearrangement joins TRBV29-1 to TRBJ1-6; TRBD1 is a possible D gene (6 bases). The CDR3 has 13 amino acids. V was shortened by 4 bases and J by 7 bases, with 11 bases between the two germline ends. The germline CDR1 and CDR2 sequences are SQVTM and ANQGSEA.

This clonotype was seen a few times. The J gene is TRBJ1-5, the V gene TRBV6-2 or TRBV6-3; 7 bases match TRBD1. CDR3 size: 15 residues. The germline CDR1 and CDR2 sequences are MNHEY and SVGEGT. V lost 5 bases to trimming and J lost 1 base; unmatched junction nucleotides: 5. This CDR3 is CASSRDRASNQPQHF. CDR3 DNA sequence: TGTGCCAGCAGTCGCGACAGGGCAAGCAATCAGCCCCAGCATTTT.